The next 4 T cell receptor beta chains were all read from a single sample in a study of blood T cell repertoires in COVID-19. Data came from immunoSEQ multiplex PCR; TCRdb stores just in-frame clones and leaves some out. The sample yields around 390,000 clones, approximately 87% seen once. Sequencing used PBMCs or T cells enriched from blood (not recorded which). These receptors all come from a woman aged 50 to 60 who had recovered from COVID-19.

CDR3 amino acids: CASRSSGGAYNEQFF. CDR3 in DNA: TGTGCCAGCAGGTCGAGCGGGGGGGCCTACAATGAGCAGTTCTTC. The V call is TRBV7-9, the J call TRBJ2-1; 10 bases agree with TRBD2. Germline V gives CDR1 SEHNR, CDR2 FQNEAQ (reference sequence). V was clipped by 6 bases and J by 2 bases; unmatched bases: 4. The CDR3 spans 15 residues.

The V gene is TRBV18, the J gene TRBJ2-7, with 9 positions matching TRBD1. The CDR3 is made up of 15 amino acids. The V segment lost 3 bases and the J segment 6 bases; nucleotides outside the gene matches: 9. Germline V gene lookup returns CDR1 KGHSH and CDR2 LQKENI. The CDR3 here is CASSPLSGQGVEQYF. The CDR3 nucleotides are TGTGCCAGCTCACCCCTCTCGGGACAGGGTGTCGAGCAGTACTTC.

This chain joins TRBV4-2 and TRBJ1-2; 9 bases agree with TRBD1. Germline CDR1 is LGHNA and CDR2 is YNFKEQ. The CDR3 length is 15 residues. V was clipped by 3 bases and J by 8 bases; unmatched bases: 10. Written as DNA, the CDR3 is TGTGCCAGCAGCCAGGTAACAAGGGACAGGGCCGGCTACACCTTC. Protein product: CASSQVTRDRAGYTF.

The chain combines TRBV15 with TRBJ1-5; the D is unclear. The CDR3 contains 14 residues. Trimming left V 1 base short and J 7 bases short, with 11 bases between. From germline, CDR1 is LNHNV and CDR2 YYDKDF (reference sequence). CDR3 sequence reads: CATSRVGVGQPQHF. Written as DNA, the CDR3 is TGTGCCACCAGCAGAGTCGGGGTCGGACAGCCCCAGCATTTT.